This T cell receptor beta chain was captured in a study of cytomegalovirus exposure and HLA in healthy donors. About the research overall: Unique TCRs numbering around 80 million, obtained from HLA-typed donors, made up an early data release.

Germline lookup yields CDR1 SGHVS and CDR2 FQNEAQ. The CDR3 covers 14 residues. Trimming cost V 5 bases and J 7 bases, with 15 bases left between them. Primers included in the PCR were 60 Vbeta and 13 Jbeta primers. Produced via immunoSEQ multiplex PCR; TCRdb's table is partial and in-frame only. This sample has approximately 120,000 clones, with roughly 10% found just once. Details on this clone: Its cognate antigen is unknown.

Findings and caveats of the study: Fewer N-insertions (relative to the roughly 730-donor mean) were reportedly seen in an Asian-associated ancestry cluster in a later analysis.

This sequence joins TRBV7-8 and TRBJ1-5, with a weak D call TRBD1 (5 bases). Sequences were obtained from PBMCs. The TCR comes from a young woman in good health and CMV-seropositive. The CDR3 sequence: CASSTDGGGQPQHF. CDR3 sequence (DNA): TGTGCCAGCAGCACAGACGGGGGTGGACAGCCCCAGCATTTT.